The T cell receptor beta chain under discussion was sequenced for a study of regulatory T cells in long-lasting Graves disease. To make TCR beta libraries, researchers used iRepertoire HTBI primers and Arm-PCR of CDR3 regions. TCRdb re-called the multiplex PCR reads through MiXCR, storing one row per CDR3 protein. The sample has a few hundred thousand distinct CDR3 sequences; 23% are singletons. This clonotype came up many times. As yet, its antigen is unknown. Noted time point: persistent/refractory GD, antithyroid drugs over 5 years with positive TRAb. From PBMCs, RNA was extracted and then used to make the TCR library. Germline V CDR1 and CDR2: LNHDA, SQIVND (reference sequence). The CDR3 totals 14 residues. The germline V and J ends were trimmed by 6 bases and 3 bases, with 14 bases remaining between them. Study outcomes and limitations: Newly diagnosed patients shared 850 to 1,000 public clonotypes; persistent patients shared about 2,700.

The clonotype originates from a female donor with Graves disease. The sequencing here drew on peripheral blood mononuclear cells (PBMCs), taken when the disease was refractory, from a patient treated with antithyroid drugs. The rearrangement uses TRBV19 and TRBJ1-1, with a weak D call TRBD1 (5 bases). The CDR3 DNA is TGTGCCAGTAGAAAGGGTGAAGGGGACACTGAAGCTTTCTTT. It specifies CASRKGEGDTEAFF.